The 17 T cell receptor beta chains reported below all come from one sample, sequenced in a study of blood T cell repertoires in COVID-19. Produced via immunoSEQ multiplex PCR; TCRdb's table is partial and in-frame only. The table has tens of thousands of clones, roughly 87% seen once. Sequenced input: peripheral blood. The receptors stem from a man in his 70s with acute or convalescent COVID-19.

V and J are TRBV11-2 and TRBJ2-3; 10 nucleotides align to TRBD1. J was trimmed by 5 bases and V by 5 bases; bases with no gene match: 4. The CDR3 totals 14 residues. Germline CDR1 and CDR2: SGHAT and FQNNGV. The CDR3: CASSRTGGIDTQYF. CDR3 nucleotides: TGTGCCAGCAGCCGGACAGGGGGTATAGATACGCAGTATTTT.

The V call is TRBV28, the J call TRBJ2-1; D is possibly TRBD1 (5 bases). This CDR3 region has 11 residues. CDR1 and CDR2 from the germline V gene are MDHEN and SYDVKM. The CDR3 DNA reads TGTGCGCTGGGGTCGCAGGGTGTGCAGTTCTTC. Amino acids: CALGSQGVQFF.

The rearrangement joins TRBV6-6 to TRBJ1-3; D is possibly TRBD1 (6 bases). CDR1 and CDR2 from the germline V gene are MNHNY and SVGAGI (reference sequence). CDR3 length: 16 amino acids. V was pared by 2 bases and J by 0 bases, with 11 bases between. The CDR3 protein is CASSYQQGDSGNTIYF. The CDR3 DNA sequence: TGTGCCAGCAGTTACCAACAGGGTGACTCTGGAAACACCATATATTTT.

The V call is TRBV7-2, the J call TRBJ2-1; 11 bases align to TRBD1. Germline trimming cut 5 bases from V and 6 bases from J; bases unmatched to any gene: 9. Germline V gene data show CDR1 as SGHTA and CDR2 as FQGNSA. This CDR3 comprises 16 residues. The CDR3 region is CASSPTGTGGINEQFF. The CDR3 DNA follows: TGTGCCAGCAGCCCTACCGGGACAGGGGGTATCAATGAGCAGTTCTTC.

The genes are TRBV4-3 and TRBJ2-3, with 16 bases aligning to TRBD2. Germline CDR1 is LGHNA and CDR2 is YSLEER. The V gene end was trimmed by 1 base and the J gene end by 6 bases; junction bases not matched to a gene: 10. This CDR3 has 19 amino acids. Written as DNA, the CDR3 is TGCGCCAGCAGCCAAGGGGCCGGGACTAGCGGGGGGGCTCTGGATACGCAGTATTTT. It translates to CASSQGAGTSGGALDTQYF.

The chain links TRBV24-1 to TRBJ2-1; TRBD1 is a possible D gene (6 bases). The CDR3 consists of 14 residues. In germline, CDR1 is KGHDR, CDR2 SFDVKD. Between the trimmed V and J ends, which lost 3 bases and 2 bases, there was a span of 7 bases. The CDR3 sequence: CATSDEGAYNEQFF. CDR3 DNA sequence: TGTGCCACCAGTGATGAGGGGGCCTACAATGAGCAGTTCTTC.

The chain carries TRBV5-4 and TRBJ1-2; 9 bases line up with TRBD1. The germline gives CDR1 SGHNT, CDR2 YYREEE (reference sequence). With V trimmed by 3 bases and J by 4 bases, 4 bases remained unmatched. The CDR3 has 14 amino acids. CDR3 loop: CASSSGTGRYGYTF. As DNA, the CDR3 is TGTGCCAGCAGCTCCGGGACAGGGCGCTATGGCTACACCTTC.

The chain carries TRBV6-7 and TRBJ2-1; no definite D call. TRBV6-7 qualifies as an ORF whose function is uncertain. CDR3 length: 15 residues. V was pared by 4 bases and J by 3 bases, with 13 bases between. The CDR3 reads CASSLLRRLYNEQFF. The CDR3 DNA sequence: TGTGCCAGCAGTTTATTGCGGCGGCTCTACAATGAGCAGTTCTTC.

The genes are TRBV28 and TRBJ1-5; 7 positions agree with TRBD1. This CDR3 region has 14 residues. V was pared by 7 bases and J by 6 bases, with 9 bases of the junction left unmatched. Germline CDR1 is MDHEN and CDR2 is SYDVKM. The CDR3 coding sequence is TGTGCCAGCACGATATCGACAGGGACTCAGCCCCAGCATTTT. Encoded protein: CASTISTGTQPQHF.

The chain couples TRBV10-3 to TRBJ1-2; TRBD1 matches 9 bases. The CDR3 has 16 residues. V lost 5 bases to trimming and J lost 0 bases; unmatched junction nucleotides: 7. CDR1 is ENHRY and CDR2 is SYGVKD in the germline V gene. In nucleotides, the CDR3 is TGTGCCATCAGTCCAAACCGGGACAGGGCTAACTATGGCTACACCTTC. Translating gives CAISPNRDRANYGYTF.

This clone has just one count. This chain uses TRBV2 with TRBJ2-4, with D tentatively TRBD1 (5 bases). Trimming shortened V by 2 bases and J by 7 bases, and 12 bases separated the two germline ends. CDR1 is SNHLY, CDR2 FYNNEI, per germline. The CDR3 length is 14 residues. The CDR3 DNA follows: TGTGCCAGCAGTGAATGGCAGGGATTGAACATTCAGTACTTC. The encoded protein is CASSEWQGLNIQYF.

The rearrangement uses TRBV6-1 and TRBJ1-5, with unresolved D. Germline loops: CDR1 MNHNS, CDR2 SASEGT. The V end lost 0 bases, the J end lost 6 bases, and 6 bases lay between the germline ends. The CDR3 runs to 13 residues. DNA of the CDR3: TGTGCCAGCAGTGAAGCCCCGTTTCAGCCCCAGCATTTT. Translating gives CASSEAPFQPQHF.

The rearrangement uses TRBV3-1 (or the pseudogene TRBV3-2) and TRBJ2-3, with 12 bases lining up with TRBD2. This CDR3 region has 14 residues. Trimming took 4 bases from V and 4 from J; bases not matched to a gene: 0. CDR1 and CDR2 from the germline V gene are LGHDT and YNNKEL (reference sequence). Here the CDR3 reads CASSRLAGADTQYF. The CDR3 DNA is TGTGCCAGCAGCCGACTAGCGGGAGCAGATACGCAGTATTTT.

The chain has TRBV5-5 and TRBJ2-1, with TRBD2 as a possible D gene (6 bases). V was clipped by 1 base and J by 4 bases, with 9 bases between them. The V gene's germline CDR1 is SGHKS and CDR2 YYEKEE (reference sequence). This CDR3 has 14 amino acids. The CDR3 region has the DNA TGTGCCAGCAGCTTGACTAGCCTTTACAATGAGCAGTTCTTC. This gives the protein CASSLTSLYNEQFF. Looking up the rest from reference TRBV5-5 and TRBJ2-1 gives the full variable domain: DAGVTQSPTHLIKTRGQQVTLRCSPISGHKSVSWYQQVLGQGPQFIFQYYEKEERGRGNFPDRFSARQFPNYSSELNVNALLLGDSALYLCASSLTSLYNEQFFGPGTRLTVL.

Only a few counts were recorded for this clone. The chain links TRBV27 to TRBJ1-2; D not resolved. Trimming took 2 bases from V and 7 from J, leaving 14 bases between them. CDR1 is MNHEY and CDR2 is SMNVEV in the germline V gene (reference sequence). This CDR3 is built from 14 residues. The CDR3 DNA sequence: TGTGCCAGCAGTTTACGGAGTTCCCCTCTTGGCTACACCTTC. Its translation is CASSLRSSPLGYTF.

This chain connects TRBV28 to TRBJ2-7, with D possibly matching TRBD2 (6 bases). V gave up 1 base and J gave up 6 bases, with 13 bases separating them. This CDR3 is built from 14 residues. Germline V gene lookup returns CDR1 MDHEN and CDR2 SYDVKM. The CDR3 DNA is TGTGCCAGCAGTTTATTTGGACTATCCGCCGAGCAGTACTTC. Encoded protein: CASSLFGLSAEQYF.

The chain links TRBV28 to TRBJ2-7; 13 bases map to TRBD2. Germline trimming cut 5 bases from V and 1 base from J; bases unmatched to any gene: 5. This CDR3 has 16 residues. Per the germline V gene, CDR1 is MDHEN and CDR2 is SYDVKM. CDR3 protein: CASSPPGLAGSYEQYF. CDR3 coding DNA: TGTGCCAGCAGTCCTCCGGGACTAGCGGGGTCCTACGAGCAGTACTTC.